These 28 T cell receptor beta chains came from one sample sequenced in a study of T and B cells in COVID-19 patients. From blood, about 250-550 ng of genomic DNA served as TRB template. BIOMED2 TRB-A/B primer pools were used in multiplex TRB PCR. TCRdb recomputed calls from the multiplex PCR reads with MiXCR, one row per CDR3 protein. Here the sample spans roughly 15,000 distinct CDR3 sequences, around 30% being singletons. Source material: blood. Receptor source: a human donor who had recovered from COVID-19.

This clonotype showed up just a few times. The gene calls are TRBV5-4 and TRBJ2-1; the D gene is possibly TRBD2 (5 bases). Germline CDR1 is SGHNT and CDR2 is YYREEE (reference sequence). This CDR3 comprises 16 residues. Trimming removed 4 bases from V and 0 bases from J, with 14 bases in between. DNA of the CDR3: TGTGCCAGCAGCCTGGAGGTAGCCCCCTCCTACAATGAGCAGTTCTTC. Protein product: CASSLEVAPSYNEQFF.

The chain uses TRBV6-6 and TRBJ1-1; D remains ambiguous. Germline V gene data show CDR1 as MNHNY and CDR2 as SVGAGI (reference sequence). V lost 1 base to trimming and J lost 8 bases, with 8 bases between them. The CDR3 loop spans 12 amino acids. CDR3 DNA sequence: TGTGCCAGCAGTTACTACCGTAAAGAAGCTTTCTTT. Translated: CASSYYRKEAFF.

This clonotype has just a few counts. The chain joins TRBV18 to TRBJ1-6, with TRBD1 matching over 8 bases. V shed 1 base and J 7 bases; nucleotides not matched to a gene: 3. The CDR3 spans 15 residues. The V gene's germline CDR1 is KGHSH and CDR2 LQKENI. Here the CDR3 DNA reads TGTGCCAGCTCACCACGGACAGGGTACAATTCACCCCTCCACTTT. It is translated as CASSPRTGYNSPLHF.

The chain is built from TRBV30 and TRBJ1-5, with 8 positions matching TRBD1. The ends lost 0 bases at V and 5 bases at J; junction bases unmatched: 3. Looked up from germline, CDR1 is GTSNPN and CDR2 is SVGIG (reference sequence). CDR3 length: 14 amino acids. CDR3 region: CAWSVQGGYQPQHF. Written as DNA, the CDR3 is TGTGCCTGGAGTGTACAGGGGGGATATCAGCCCCAGCATTTT.

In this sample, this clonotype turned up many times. CDR3 nucleotides: TGTGCCATCAGTGAAACAGGGGGCCACGAGCAGTACTTC. Its translation is CAISETGGHEQYF. The chain links TRBV10-3 to TRBJ2-7; 9 bases are shared with TRBD1. The CDR3 covers 13 residues. Trimming removed 3 bases from V and 5 bases from J; junction bases left unmatched: 2. Germline V CDR1 and CDR2: ENHRY, SYGVKD.

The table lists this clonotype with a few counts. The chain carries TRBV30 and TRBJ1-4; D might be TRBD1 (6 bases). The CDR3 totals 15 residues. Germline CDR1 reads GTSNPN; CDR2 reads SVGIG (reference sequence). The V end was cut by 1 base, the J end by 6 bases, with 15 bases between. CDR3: CAWSGGAGAHEKLFF. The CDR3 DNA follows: TGTGCCTGGAGTGGTGGGGCAGGGGCCCATGAAAAACTGTTTTTT. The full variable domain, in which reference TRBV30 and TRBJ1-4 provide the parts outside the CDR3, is SQTIHQWPATLVQPVGSPLSLECTVEGTSNPNLYWYRQAAGRGLQLLFYSVGIGQISSEVPQNLSASRPQDRQFILSSKKLLLSDSGFYLCAWSGGAGAHEKLFFGSGTQLSVL.

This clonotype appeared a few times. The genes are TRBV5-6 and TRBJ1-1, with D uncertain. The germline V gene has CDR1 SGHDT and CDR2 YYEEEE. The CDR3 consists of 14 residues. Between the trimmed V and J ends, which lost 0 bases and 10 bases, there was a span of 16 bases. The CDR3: CASSLDGLAWGAFF. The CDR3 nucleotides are TGTGCCAGCAGCTTGGATGGACTGGCGTGGGGAGCTTTCTTT.

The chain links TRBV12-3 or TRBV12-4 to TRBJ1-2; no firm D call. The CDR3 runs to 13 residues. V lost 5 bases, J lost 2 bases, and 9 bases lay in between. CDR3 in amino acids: CASSPQLNYGYTF. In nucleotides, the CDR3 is TGTGCCAGCAGTCCTCAGTTAAACTATGGCTACACCTTC.

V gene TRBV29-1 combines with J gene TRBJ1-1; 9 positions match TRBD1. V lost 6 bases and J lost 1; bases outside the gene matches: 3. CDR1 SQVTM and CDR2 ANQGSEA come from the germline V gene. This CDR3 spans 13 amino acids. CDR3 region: CSVWTGANTEAFF. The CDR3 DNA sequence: TGCAGCGTCTGGACAGGGGCGAACACTGAAGCTTTCTTT.

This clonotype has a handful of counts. CDR3 DNA: TGTGCCAGCAGTGGTCAACAGGGGTTGCCTCAGCCCCAGCATTTT. Translated: CASSGQQGLPQPQHF. The chain uses TRBV6-1 and TRBJ1-5, with 7 bases identical to TRBD1. V gave up 4 bases and J gave up 6 bases; unmatched junction bases: 9. Germline lookup yields CDR1 MNHNS and CDR2 SASEGT. CDR3 size: 15 residues.

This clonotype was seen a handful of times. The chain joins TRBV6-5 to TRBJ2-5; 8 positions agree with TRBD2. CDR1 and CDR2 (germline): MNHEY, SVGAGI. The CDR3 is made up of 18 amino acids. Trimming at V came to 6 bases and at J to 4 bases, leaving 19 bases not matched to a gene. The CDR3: CASSHQLPSGSGVETQYF. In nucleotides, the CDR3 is TGTGCCAGCAGCCATCAACTCCCAAGCGGGAGTGGGGTAGAGACCCAGTACTTC.

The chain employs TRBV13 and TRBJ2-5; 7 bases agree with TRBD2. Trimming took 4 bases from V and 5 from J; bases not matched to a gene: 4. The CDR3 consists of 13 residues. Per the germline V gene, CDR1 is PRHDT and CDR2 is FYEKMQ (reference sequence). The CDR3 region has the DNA TGTGCCAGCAGCTCGTCCGGGGGGGAGACCCAGTACTTC. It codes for CASSSSGGETQYF. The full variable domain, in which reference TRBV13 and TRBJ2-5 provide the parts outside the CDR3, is AAGVIQSPRHLIKEKRETATLKCYPIPRHDTVYWYQQGPGQDPQFLISFYEKMQSDKGSIPDRFSAQQFSDYHSELNMSSLELGDSALYFCASSSSGGETQYFGPGTRLLVL.

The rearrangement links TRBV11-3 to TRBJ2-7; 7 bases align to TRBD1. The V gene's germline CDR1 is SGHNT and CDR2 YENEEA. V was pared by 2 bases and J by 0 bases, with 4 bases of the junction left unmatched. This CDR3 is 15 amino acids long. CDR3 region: CASSLLDRSSYEQYF. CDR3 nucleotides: TGTGCCAGCAGCTTACTGGACAGGAGCTCCTACGAGCAGTACTTC.

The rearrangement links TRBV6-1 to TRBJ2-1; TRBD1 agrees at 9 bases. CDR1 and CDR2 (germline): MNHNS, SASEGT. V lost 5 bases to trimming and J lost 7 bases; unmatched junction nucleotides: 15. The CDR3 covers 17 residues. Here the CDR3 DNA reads TGTGCCAGCAGTCACCTAACGACAAACAGGGGGCAGAATGAGCAGTTCTTC. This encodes CASSHLTTNRGQNEQFF.

The CDR3 DNA sequence: TGTGCCAGCAGTGAGCTAGCGGACCTACAACCAGATACGCAGTATTTT. It yields the protein CASSELADLQPDTQYF. The chain joins TRBV6-5 to TRBJ2-3; 7 bases fit TRBD2. The junction had 12 bases not matched to a gene; V was cut back by 5 bases and J by 4 bases. This CDR3 has 16 amino acids. Germline V lookup: CDR1 MNHEY, CDR2 SVGAGI.

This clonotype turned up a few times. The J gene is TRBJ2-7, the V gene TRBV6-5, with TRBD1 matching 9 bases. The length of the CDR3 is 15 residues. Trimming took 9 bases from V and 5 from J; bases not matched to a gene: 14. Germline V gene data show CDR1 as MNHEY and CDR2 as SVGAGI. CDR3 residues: CASCDGDRVEHEQYF. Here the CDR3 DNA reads TGTGCCAGTTGCGACGGGGACAGGGTGGAACACGAGCAGTACTTC.

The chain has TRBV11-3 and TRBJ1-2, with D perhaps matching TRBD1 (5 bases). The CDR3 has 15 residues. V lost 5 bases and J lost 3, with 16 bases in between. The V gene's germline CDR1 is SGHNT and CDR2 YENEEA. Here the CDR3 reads CASSGSTQVYYGYTF. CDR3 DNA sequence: TGTGCCAGCAGCGGATCTACACAGGTATACTATGGCTACACCTTC.

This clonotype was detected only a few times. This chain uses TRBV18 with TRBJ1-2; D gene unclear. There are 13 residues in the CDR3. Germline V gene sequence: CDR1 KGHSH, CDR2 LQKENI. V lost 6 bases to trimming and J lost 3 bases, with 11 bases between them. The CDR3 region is CASSLKDDYGYTF. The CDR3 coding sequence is TGTGCCAGCTCGCTCAAGGACGACTATGGCTACACCTTC.

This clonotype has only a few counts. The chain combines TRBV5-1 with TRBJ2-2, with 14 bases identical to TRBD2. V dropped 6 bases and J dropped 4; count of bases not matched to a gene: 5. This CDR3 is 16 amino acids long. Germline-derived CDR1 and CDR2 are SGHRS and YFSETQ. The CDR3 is CASNYGLAGGTGELFF. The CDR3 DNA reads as TGCGCCAGCAATTATGGACTAGCGGGAGGCACCGGGGAGCTGTTTTTT.

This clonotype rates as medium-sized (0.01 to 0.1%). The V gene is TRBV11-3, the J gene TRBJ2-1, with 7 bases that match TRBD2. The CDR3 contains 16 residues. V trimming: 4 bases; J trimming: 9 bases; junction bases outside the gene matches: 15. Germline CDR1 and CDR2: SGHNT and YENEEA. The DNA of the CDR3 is TGTGCCAGCAGCTGGGCCCCGGCGGTGGGCGGGAGTGAGCAGTTCTTC. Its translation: CASSWAPAVGGSEQFF.

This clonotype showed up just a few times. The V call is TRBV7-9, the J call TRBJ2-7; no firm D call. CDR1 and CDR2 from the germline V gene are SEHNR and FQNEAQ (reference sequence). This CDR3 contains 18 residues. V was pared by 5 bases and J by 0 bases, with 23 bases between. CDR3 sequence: CASSPGPPLATISYEQYF. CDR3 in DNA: TGTGCCAGCAGCCCTGGTCCCCCACTCGCGACAATCTCCTACGAGCAGTACTTC.

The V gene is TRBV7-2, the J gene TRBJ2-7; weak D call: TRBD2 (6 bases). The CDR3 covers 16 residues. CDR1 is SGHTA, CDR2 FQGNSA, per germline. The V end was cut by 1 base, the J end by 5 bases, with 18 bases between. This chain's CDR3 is CASSLEGGGKFNEQYF. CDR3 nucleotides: TGTGCCAGCAGCTTAGAGGGAGGAGGGAAATTTAACGAGCAGTACTTC.

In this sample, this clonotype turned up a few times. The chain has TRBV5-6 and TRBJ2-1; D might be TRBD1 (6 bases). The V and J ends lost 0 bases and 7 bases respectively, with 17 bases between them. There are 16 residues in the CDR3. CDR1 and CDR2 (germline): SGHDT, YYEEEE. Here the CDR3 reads CASSLAGRTGRNEQFF. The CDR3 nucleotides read TGTGCCAGCAGCTTGGCGGGGAGAACAGGGCGGAATGAGCAGTTCTTC.

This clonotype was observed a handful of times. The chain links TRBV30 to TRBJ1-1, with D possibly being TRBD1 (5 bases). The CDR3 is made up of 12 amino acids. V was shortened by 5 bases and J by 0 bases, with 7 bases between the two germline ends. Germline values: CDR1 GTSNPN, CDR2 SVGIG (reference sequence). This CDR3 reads CAWGGVNTEAFF. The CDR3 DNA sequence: TGTGCCTGGGGGGGAGTGAACACTGAAGCTTTCTTT.

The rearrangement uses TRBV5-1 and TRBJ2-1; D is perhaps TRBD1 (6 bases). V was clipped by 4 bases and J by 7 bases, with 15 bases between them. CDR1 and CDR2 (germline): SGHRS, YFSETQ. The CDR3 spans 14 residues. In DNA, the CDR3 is TGCGCCAGCAGCATCGACAGGCCGGGTAATGAGCAGTTCTTC. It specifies CASSIDRPGNEQFF. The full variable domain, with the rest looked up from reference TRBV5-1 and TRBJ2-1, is KAGVTQTPRYLIKTRGQQVTLSCSPISGHRSVSWYQQTPGQGLQFLFEYFSETQRNKGNFPGRFSGRQFSNSRSEMNVSTLELGDSALYLCASSIDRPGNEQFFGPGTRLTVL.

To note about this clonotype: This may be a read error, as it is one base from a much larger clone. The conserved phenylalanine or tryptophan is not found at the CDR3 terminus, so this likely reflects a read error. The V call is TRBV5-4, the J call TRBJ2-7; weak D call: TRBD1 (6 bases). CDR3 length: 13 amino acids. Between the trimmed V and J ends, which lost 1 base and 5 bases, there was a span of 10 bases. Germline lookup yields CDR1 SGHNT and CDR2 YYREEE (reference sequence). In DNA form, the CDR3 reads TGTGCCAGCAGCTTGTGGGGGCGCAACGAGCAGTACCTC. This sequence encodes CASSLWGRNEQYL.

This CDR3 reads CASSAEQGAGNTEAFF. The CDR3 coding sequence is TGTGCCAGCTCGGCCGAACAGGGGGCCGGGAACACTGAAGCTTTCTTT. This chain uses TRBV18 with TRBJ1-1; 9 bases fit TRBD1. The CDR3 is 16 amino acids. CDR1 is KGHSH and CDR2 is LQKENI in the germline V gene. J gave up 1 base and V 6 bases, and 9 bases lay outside the gene matches. The entire variable domain, with the rest obtained from reference TRBV18 and TRBJ1-1, is as follows: NAGVMQNPRHLVRRRGQEARLRCSPMKGHSHVYWYRQLPEEGLKFMVYLQKENIIDESGMPKERFSAEFPKEGPSILRIQQVVRGDSAAYFCASSAEQGAGNTEAFFGQGTRLTVV.

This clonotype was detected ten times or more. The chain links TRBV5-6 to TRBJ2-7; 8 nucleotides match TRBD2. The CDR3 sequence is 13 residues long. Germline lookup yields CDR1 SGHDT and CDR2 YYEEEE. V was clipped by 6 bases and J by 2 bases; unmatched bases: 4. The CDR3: CASTTAGAYEQYF. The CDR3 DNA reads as TGTGCCAGCACAACAGCGGGAGCCTACGAGCAGTACTTC.